Each of the 22 T cell receptor beta chains below was sequenced from the same sample in a study of T cells in Graves' hyperthyroidism and ophthalmopathy. Template material for amplifying TCR beta CDR3 regions consisted of RNA transcripts. Using the HTBI primer set, a first-round RT-PCR was run on the TCR CDR3. Via MiXCR, TCRdb re-called the multiplex PCR reads, giving one row per CDR3 protein. The profile shows around 620,000 distinct CDR3 sequences, 11% to 15% of them singletons. Sample: blood. These receptors were obtained from a woman between 18 and 29 years old with Graves' ophthalmopathy.

This clonotype was detected many times. CDR3 nucleotides: TGTGCCAGCGGGCAAGGGGGTGCTTACTCCTACGAGCAGTACTTC. Translating it yields CASGQGGAYSYEQYF. The chain employs TRBV12-3 or TRBV12-4 and TRBJ2-7, with a possible D match to TRBD1 (6 bases). This CDR3 is 15 amino acids long. Trimming left V 8 bases short and J 0 bases short, with 17 bases between.

The table lists this clonotype with a few counts. This chain uses TRBV14 with TRBJ2-3; 7 bases line up with TRBD1. The CDR3 length is 17 residues. Germline CDR1 and CDR2: SGHDN and FVKESK. After removal of 4 bases from V and 0 bases from J, the junction contained 10 bases not matched to a gene. The chain's CDR3 is CASSLSTGTVSTDTQYF. The CDR3 region has the DNA TGTGCCAGCAGCCTTTCTACTGGGACAGTAAGCACAGATACGCAGTATTTT.

This clonotype was seen a handful of times. V gene TRBV7-2 combines with J gene TRBJ1-2; no reliable D call. The CDR3 covers 12 residues. The ends were cut back, 5 bases at V and 6 bases at J, with 10 bases in the middle. CDR1 is SGHTA, CDR2 FQGNSA, per germline. The CDR3 here is CASSRREDGYTF. The CDR3 coding sequence is TGTGCCAGCAGCCGCCGTGAGGATGGCTACACCTTC.

This clonotype was observed at least ten times. This chain links TRBV12-5 with TRBJ2-2; no firm D call. Per the germline V gene, CDR1 is LGHNT and CDR2 is FRNRAP. The V and J ends lost 0 bases and 11 bases respectively, with 10 bases between them. This CDR3 has 13 residues. The CDR3 loop reads CASGLVGRRELFF. CDR3 nucleotides: TGTGCTAGTGGTTTGGTCGGAAGGCGTGAGCTGTTTTTT.

Turning to this clonotype: This could be a read error, since a much larger clone is one nucleotide away. The chain combines TRBV6-5 with TRBJ2-3, with 8 bases aligning to TRBD1. The CDR3 has 18 amino acids. Germline V gene lookup returns CDR1 MNHEY and CDR2 SVGAGI. In nucleotides, the CDR3 is TGTGCCAGCAGTTGGACAGGGTCTTCAGCGGGCAACACAGATACGCGGTATTTT. This translates into CASSWTGSSAGNTDTRYF.

This clonotype was seen at least ten times. The V call is TRBV28, the J call TRBJ2-7; D is unresolved. This CDR3 has 12 residues. Germline assignment: CDR1 MDHEN and CDR2 SYDVKM. The germline V and J ends were trimmed by 7 bases and 3 bases, with 10 bases remaining between them. CDR3: CASKQTYYEQYF. The CDR3 nucleotides are TGTGCCAGCAAACAGACCTACTACGAGCAGTACTTC.

The rearrangement joins TRBV7-8 to TRBJ1-2, with D maybe TRBD1 (6 bases). CDR1 is SGHVS and CDR2 is FQNEAQ in the germline V gene. V was trimmed by 6 bases and J by 3 bases, leaving 14 bases between them. The CDR3 is 14 amino acids. The CDR3 DNA is TGTGCCAGCAGTCCGGCAGGGGAAGACTATGGCTACACCTTC. Translating gives CASSPAGEDYGYTF.

This clonotype was counted at least ten times. The chain carries TRBV28 and TRBJ2-5, with D uncertain. Looked up from germline, CDR1 is MDHEN and CDR2 is SYDVKM. The CDR3 loop spans 17 amino acids. Trimming cost V 3 bases and J 3 bases, with 20 bases left between them. CDR3 in DNA: TGTGCCAGCAGTTTGGTGGCCCTACGCTTTCGTAAAGAGACCCAGTACTTC. Encoded protein: CASSLVALRFRKETQYF.

There are many counts of this clonotype. This CDR3 reads CAWSGGSLQHF. DNA of the CDR3: TGTGCCTGGAGTGGGGGCAGCCTTCAGCATTTT. This chain uses TRBV30 with TRBJ1-5; D is perhaps TRBD1 (5 bases). Germline CDR1 and CDR2: GTSNPN and SVGIG (reference sequence). The CDR3 is made up of 11 amino acids. Trimming took off 1 base at V and 13 bases at J, with 11 bases between the two ends.

J is TRBJ2-7 and V is TRBV7-9; a possible D gene is TRBD1 (5 bases). Trimming took off 5 bases at V and 4 bases at J, with 24 bases between the two ends. The germline V gene has CDR1 SEHNR and CDR2 FQNEAQ (reference sequence). The CDR3 covers 17 residues. CDR3 in amino acids: CASSIGGRVAAKYEQYF. DNA of the CDR3: TGTGCCAGCAGCATAGGTGGCAGGGTAGCTGCTAAGTACGAGCAGTACTTC.

This clonotype was seen at least ten times. This sequence joins TRBV18 and TRBJ2-7; 9 nucleotides line up with TRBD1. Germline V lookup: CDR1 KGHSH, CDR2 LQKENI. The V gene end was trimmed by 3 bases and the J gene end by 3 bases; junction bases not matched to a gene: 3. The CDR3 is 14 residues long. The CDR3 DNA sequence: TGTGCCAGCTCACCCGGGACAGGGTTCTACGAGCAGTACTTC. It specifies CASSPGTGFYEQYF.

As to this clonotype: A much larger clone differs by one base, so this may be a read error. The rearrangement joins TRBV12-3 or TRBV12-4 to TRBJ2-3, with 7 nucleotides matching TRBD2. V was clipped by 2 bases and J by 5 bases; unmatched bases: 13. This CDR3 contains 17 residues. The CDR3 here is CASSLFAGVALGDTQYF. CDR3 DNA sequence: TGTGCCAGCAGTTTATTTGCGGGAGTGGCGCTGGGAGATACGCAGTATTTT.

There are many counts of this clonotype. The chain employs TRBV28 and TRBJ2-7, with 16 bases identical to TRBD2. The CDR3 totals 16 residues. Germline V gene lookup returns CDR1 MDHEN and CDR2 SYDVKM. J lost 7 bases, V lost 3 bases, and 6 bases had no gene match. CDR3 in amino acids: CASSFGTSGRVGEQYF. CDR3 DNA: TGTGCCAGCAGTTTTGGGACTAGCGGGAGGGTTGGGGAGCAGTACTTC. Based on the CDR3 plus reference TRBV28 and TRBJ2-7, the full variable domain is DVKVTQSSRYLVKRTGEKVFLECVQDMDHENMFWYRQDPGLGLRLIYFSYDVKMKEKGDIPEGYSVSREKKERFSLILESASTNQTSMYLCASSFGTSGRVGEQYFGPGTRLTVT.

For this clonotype: This may be a read error, as it is one base from a much larger clone. In DNA, the CDR3 is TGTGCCGGCAGTGAATTGGGTTACGAGCAGTACTTC. It translates to CAGSELGYEQYF. The genes are TRBV2 and TRBJ2-7, with unresolved D. The length of the CDR3 is 12 residues. CDR1 is SNHLY, CDR2 FYNNEI, per germline.

There are many counts of this clonotype. The V and J genes are TRBV18 and TRBJ2-1; tentative D call: TRBD2 (7 bases). V lost 4 bases, J lost 2 bases, and 12 bases lay in between. From germline, CDR1 is KGHSH and CDR2 LQKENI. The CDR3 is 15 amino acids. CDR3 in DNA: TGTGCCAGCTCACTCGGGGAGGGGGCCTACAATGAGCAGTTCTTC. As protein: CASSLGEGAYNEQFF. The variable domain in full, completed from reference TRBV18 and TRBJ2-1, reads NAGVMQNPRHLVRRRGQEARLRCSPMKGHSHVYWYRQLPEEGLKFMVYLQKENIIDESGMPKERFSAEFPKEGPSILRIQQVVRGDSAAYFCASSLGEGAYNEQFFGPGTRLTVL.

This clonotype was observed at least ten times. The chain combines TRBV20-1 with TRBJ2-4; maybe TRBD1 (5 bases). Trimming shortened V by 5 bases and J by 2 bases, and 7 bases separated the two germline ends. From germline, CDR1 is DFQATT and CDR2 SNEGSKA (reference sequence). The length of the CDR3 is 12 residues. CDR3 sequence: CSADRTKNIQYF. CDR3 sequence (DNA): TGCAGTGCTGACAGAACCAAAAACATTCAGTACTTC.

This clonotype was picked up many times. The chain links TRBV7-2 to TRBJ2-1; TRBD1 might be the D (5 bases). The germline gives CDR1 SGHTA, CDR2 FQGNSA. The V end was cut by 5 bases, the J end by 8 bases, with 13 bases between. This CDR3 is 13 amino acids long. The CDR3 DNA reads as TGTGCCAGCAGCCTTGGACATCTCGATGAGCAGTTCTTC. Its protein is CASSLGHLDEQFF.

There are many counts of this clonotype. The gene calls are TRBV6-1 and TRBJ2-1; 9 bases fit TRBD1. The CDR3 is made up of 11 amino acids. Germline values: CDR1 MNHNS, CDR2 SASEGT. The CDR3 DNA reads TGTGCACAGGACAGGGGCAATGAGCAGTTCTTC. Its translation: CAQDRGNEQFF.

Worth noting for this clonotype: The germline gene is not matched at one end of the junction; a read error may be the cause. V gene TRBV15 combines with J gene TRBJ1-2; 11 bases are shared with TRBD1. From germline, CDR1 is LNHNV and CDR2 YYDKDF (reference sequence). CDR3 length: 15 amino acids. In DNA form, the CDR3 reads TGTGCCACCAGCGGGACTGGACAGGGGGCAGATGGCTACGCCTTC. This sequence encodes CATSGTGQGADGYAF.

Ten or more counts support this clonotype. V is TRBV7-2 and J is TRBJ2-5; 11 bases align to TRBD2. This CDR3 contains 13 residues. In germline, CDR1 is SGHTA, CDR2 FQGNSA. V lost 8 bases to trimming and J lost 5 bases; unmatched junction nucleotides: 4. The CDR3 sequence is CASGVAGGETQYF. The DNA of the CDR3 is TGTGCCAGCGGGGTAGCGGGAGGGGAGACCCAGTACTTC.

This clonotype was counted many times. The chain uses TRBV7-3 and TRBJ1-2, with D perhaps TRBD1 (5 bases). The CDR3 contains 15 residues. Trimming removed 5 bases at V and 8 bases at J, with 21 bases between. Germline V gene data show CDR1 as SGHTA and CDR2 as FQGTGA. The CDR3 bases are TGTGCCAGCAGCCCCGACCTCACTGACCCAGGGGGCTACACCTTC. Amino acids: CASSPDLTDPGGYTF.

This clonotype was seen many times. The V call is TRBV7-9, the J call TRBJ2-1; 7 positions agree with TRBD1. This CDR3 region has 15 residues. V gave up 3 bases and J gave up 2 bases; unmatched junction bases: 4. In germline, CDR1 is SEHNR, CDR2 FQNEAQ (reference sequence). CDR3 region: CASSLSQGAYNEQFF. The CDR3, as DNA: TGTGCCAGCAGCTTGTCCCAGGGGGCCTACAATGAGCAGTTCTTC.